This TCR beta chain was found in a study of blood T cells in healthy people across ages. This clonotype has a handful of counts. Through a sample-barcoded 5' primer and a J-beta primer mix, a second PCR was run for 7 to 11 cycles. TCRdb ran MiXCR on the 5' RACE reads and lists one entry per CDR3 protein. The data contain hundreds of thousands of distinct CDR3 sequences, under 40% of them singletons. The sample taken for sequencing was blood. The sequence was obtained from a young man in good health.

This CDR3 reads CASSPRGRDNEKLFF. The CDR3 coding sequence is TGTGCCAGCAGCCCCAGGGGGCGGGATAATGAAAAACTGTTTTTT. This sequence joins TRBV6-6 and TRBJ1-4, with 8 bases fitting TRBD1. Germline V lookup: CDR1 MNHNY, CDR2 SVGAGI (reference sequence). CDR3 length: 15 amino acids. With 6 bases clipped from V and 4 bases from J, the junction kept 7 bases outside the gene matches.